Reported below is one TCR beta chain. TCRdb keeps only in-frame clones here, not all; method: immunoSEQ multiplex PCR. The data show about 72,000 clones, with around 76% seen just once and roughly a sixth held by the top ten. The sample is drawn from a study of blood T cell repertoires in COVID-19. Turning to the study itself: Samples came from the United States, Italy and Spain, spanning acute and convalescent COVID-19. From T cells, B-cell-depleted T cells, or PBMCs came the material, which was cDNA or gDNA.

The germline CDR1 and CDR2 sequences are SGHDN and FVKESK. The CDR3 spans 14 residues. The V gene end was trimmed by 3 bases and the J gene end by 5 bases; junction bases not matched to a gene: 5. Sequencing used peripheral blood. The chain combines TRBV14 with TRBJ2-3; 7 nucleotides align to TRBD1. The sequence came from a human donor in a cohort sampled during active COVID-19. The CDR3 protein is CASSQNQGVDTQYF. The DNA of the CDR3 is TGTGCCAGCAGCCAGAACCAGGGGGTAGATACGCAGTATTTT.